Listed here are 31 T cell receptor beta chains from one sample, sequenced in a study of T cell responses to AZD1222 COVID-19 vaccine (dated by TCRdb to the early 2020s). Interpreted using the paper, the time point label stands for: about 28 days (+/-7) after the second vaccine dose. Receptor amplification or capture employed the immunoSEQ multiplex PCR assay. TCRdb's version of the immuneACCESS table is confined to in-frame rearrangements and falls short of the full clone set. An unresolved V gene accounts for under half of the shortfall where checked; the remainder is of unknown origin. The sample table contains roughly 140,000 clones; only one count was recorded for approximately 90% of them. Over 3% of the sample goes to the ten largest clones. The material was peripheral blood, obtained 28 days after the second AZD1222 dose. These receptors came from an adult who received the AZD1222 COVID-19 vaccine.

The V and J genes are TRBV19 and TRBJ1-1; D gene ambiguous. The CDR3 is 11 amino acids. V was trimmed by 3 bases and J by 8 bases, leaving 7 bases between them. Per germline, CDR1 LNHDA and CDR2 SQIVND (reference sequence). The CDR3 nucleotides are TGTGCCAGTAGTATGATGACAGAAGCTTTCTTT. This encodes CASSMMTEAFF.

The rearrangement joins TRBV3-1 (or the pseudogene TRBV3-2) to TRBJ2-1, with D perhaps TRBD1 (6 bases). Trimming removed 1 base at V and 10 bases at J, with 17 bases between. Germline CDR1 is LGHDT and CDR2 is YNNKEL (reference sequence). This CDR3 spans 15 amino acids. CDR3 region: CASSQGEGELIEQFF. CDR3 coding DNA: TGTGCCAGCAGCCAAGGTGAGGGGGAACTAATAGAGCAGTTCTTC.

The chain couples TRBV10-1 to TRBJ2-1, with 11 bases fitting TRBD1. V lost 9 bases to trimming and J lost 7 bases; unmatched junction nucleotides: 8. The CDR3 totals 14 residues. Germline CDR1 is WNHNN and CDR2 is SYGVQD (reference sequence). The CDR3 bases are TGCGCCAGACCCCGGGACAGGGGGATGAATGAGCAGTTCTTC. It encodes CARPRDRGMNEQFF.

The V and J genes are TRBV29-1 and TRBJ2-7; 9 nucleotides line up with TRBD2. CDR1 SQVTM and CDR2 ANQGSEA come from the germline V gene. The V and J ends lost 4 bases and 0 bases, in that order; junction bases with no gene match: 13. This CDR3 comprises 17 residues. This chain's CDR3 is CSVAGTRSGRSSYEQYF. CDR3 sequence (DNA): TGCAGCGTTGCCGGGACACGGAGCGGGAGGAGCTCCTACGAGCAGTACTTC.

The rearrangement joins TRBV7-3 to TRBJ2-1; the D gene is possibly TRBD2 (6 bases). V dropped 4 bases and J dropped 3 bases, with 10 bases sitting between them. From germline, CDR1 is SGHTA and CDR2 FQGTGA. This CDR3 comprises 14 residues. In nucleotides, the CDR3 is TGTGCCAGCAGCTCCCAGACTAGCTACAATGAGCAGTTCTTC. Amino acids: CASSSQTSYNEQFF.

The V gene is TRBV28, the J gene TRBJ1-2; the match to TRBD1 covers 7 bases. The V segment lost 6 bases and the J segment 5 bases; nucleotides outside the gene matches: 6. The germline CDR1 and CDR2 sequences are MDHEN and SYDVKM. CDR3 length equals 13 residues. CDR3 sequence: CASSLGTVYGYTF. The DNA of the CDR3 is TGTGCCAGCAGCCTCGGGACAGTATATGGCTACACCTTC.

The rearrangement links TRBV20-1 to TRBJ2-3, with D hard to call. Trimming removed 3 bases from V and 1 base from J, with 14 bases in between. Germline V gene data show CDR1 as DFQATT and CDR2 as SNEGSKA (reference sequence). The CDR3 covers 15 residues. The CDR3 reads CSASDDTRGTDTQYF. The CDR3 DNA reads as TGCAGTGCTAGTGATGATACAAGGGGCACAGATACGCAGTATTTT.

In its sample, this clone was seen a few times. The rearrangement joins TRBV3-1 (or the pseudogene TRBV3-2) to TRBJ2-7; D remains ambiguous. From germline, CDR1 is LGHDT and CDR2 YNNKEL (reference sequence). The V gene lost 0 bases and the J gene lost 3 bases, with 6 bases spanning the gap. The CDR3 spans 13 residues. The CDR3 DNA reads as TGTGCCAGCAGCCAAGAAGGAGTCTACGAGCAGTACTTC. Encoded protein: CASSQEGVYEQYF.

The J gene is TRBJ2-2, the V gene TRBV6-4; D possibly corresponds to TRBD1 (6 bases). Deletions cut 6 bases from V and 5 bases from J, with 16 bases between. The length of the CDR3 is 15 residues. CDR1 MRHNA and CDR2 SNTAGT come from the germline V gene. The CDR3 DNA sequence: TGTGCCAGCAGCCTCAACAGGGCTTGGACCGGGGAGCTGTTTTTT. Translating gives CASSLNRAWTGELFF.

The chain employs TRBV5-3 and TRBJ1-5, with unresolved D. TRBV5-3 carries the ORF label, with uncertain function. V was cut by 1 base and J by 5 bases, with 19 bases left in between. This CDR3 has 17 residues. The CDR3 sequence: CARSLFGSRGYHQPQHF. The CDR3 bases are TGTGCCAGAAGCTTGTTCGGCAGTCGGGGTTACCATCAGCCCCAGCATTTT.

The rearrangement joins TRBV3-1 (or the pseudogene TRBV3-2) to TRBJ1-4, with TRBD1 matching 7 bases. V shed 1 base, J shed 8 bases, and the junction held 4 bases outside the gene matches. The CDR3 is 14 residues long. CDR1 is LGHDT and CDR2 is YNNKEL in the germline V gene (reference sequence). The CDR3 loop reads CASSQGQGWEKLFF. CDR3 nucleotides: TGTGCCAGCAGCCAAGGACAGGGATGGGAAAAACTGTTTTTT.

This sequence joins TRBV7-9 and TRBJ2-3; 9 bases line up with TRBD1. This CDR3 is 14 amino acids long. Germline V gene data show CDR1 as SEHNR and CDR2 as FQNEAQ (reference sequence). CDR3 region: CAGWGQGTTDTQYF. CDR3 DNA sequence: TGTGCGGGTTGGGGACAGGGCACGACAGATACGCAGTATTTT.

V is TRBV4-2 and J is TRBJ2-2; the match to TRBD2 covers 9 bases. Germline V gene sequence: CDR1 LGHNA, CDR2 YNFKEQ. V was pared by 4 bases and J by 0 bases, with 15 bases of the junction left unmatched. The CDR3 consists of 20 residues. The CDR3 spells CASSRRLAESSNANTGELFF. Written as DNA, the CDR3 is TGTGCCAGCAGCCGCCGACTAGCGGAGTCCTCGAACGCGAACACCGGGGAGCTGTTTTTT.

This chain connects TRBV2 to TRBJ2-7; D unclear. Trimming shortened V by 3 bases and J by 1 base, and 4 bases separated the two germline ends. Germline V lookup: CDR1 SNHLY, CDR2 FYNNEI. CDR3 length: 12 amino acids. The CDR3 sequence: CASSDQSYEQYF. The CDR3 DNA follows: TGTGCCAGCAGTGACCAATCCTACGAGCAGTACTTC.

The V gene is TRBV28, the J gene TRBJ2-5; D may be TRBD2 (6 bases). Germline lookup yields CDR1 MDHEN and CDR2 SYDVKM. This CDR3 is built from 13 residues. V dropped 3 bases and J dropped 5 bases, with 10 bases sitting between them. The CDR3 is CASSFTGRETQYF. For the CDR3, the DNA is TGTGCCAGCAGTTTTACGGGGAGGGAGACCCAGTACTTC.

The DNA for the CDR3 is TGTGCCAGCAGCCAAGATTCGGACAGAAACACCGGGGAGCTGTTTTTT. Translated: CASSQDSDRNTGELFF. The rearrangement uses TRBV4-2 and TRBJ2-2, with D possibly being TRBD1 (6 bases). CDR3 length equals 16 residues. Germline CDR1 is LGHNA and CDR2 is YNFKEQ. V lost 0 bases and J lost 2, with 10 bases in between.

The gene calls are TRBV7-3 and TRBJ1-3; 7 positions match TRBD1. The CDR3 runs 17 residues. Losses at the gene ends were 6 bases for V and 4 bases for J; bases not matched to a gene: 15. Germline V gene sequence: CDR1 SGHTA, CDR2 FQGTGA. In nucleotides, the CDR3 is TGTGCCAGCAGTCGAGGACCACAGGGGTTGGGAGGAAACACCATATATTTT. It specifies CASSRGPQGLGGNTIYF.

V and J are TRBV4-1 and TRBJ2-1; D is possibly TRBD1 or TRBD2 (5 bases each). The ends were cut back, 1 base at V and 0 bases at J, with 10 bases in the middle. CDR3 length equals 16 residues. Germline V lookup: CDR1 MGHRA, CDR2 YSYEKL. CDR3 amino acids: CASSQGPGSSYNEQFF. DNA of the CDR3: TGCGCCAGCAGCCAAGGCCCAGGGAGCTCCTACAATGAGCAGTTCTTC.

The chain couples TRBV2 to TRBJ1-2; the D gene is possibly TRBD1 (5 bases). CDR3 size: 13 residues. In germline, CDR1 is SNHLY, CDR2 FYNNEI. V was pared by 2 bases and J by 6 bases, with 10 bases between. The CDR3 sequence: CASSESGFDGYTF. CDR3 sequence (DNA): TGTGCCAGCAGTGAATCAGGGTTTGATGGCTACACCTTC.

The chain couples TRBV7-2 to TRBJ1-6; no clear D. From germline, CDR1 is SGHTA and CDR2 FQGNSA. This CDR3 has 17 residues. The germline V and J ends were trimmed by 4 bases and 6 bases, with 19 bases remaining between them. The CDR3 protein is CASSSTETGNRNSPLHF. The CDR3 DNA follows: TGTGCCAGCAGCTCGACGGAGACCGGGAATCGTAATTCACCCCTCCACTTT.

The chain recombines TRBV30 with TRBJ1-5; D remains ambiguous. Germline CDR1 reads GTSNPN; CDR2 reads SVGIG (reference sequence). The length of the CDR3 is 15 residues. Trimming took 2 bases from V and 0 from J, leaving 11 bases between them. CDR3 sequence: CAWSSGSNSNQPQHF. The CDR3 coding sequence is TGTGCCTGGAGTTCGGGGAGCAATAGCAATCAGCCCCAGCATTTT.

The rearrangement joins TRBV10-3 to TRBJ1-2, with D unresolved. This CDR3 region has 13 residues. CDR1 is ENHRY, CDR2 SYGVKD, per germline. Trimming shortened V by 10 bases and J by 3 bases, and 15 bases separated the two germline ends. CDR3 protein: CATTPAGDYGYTF. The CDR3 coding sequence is TGTGCCACCACCCCCGCCGGGGACTATGGCTACACCTTC.

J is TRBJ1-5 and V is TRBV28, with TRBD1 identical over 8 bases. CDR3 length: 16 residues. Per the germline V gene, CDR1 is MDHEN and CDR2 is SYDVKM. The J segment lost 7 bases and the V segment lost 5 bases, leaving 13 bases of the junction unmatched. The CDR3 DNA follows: TGTGCCAGCAGTCCGACCCCGGGACAGGAATGGCAGCCCCAGCATTTT. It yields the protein CASSPTPGQEWQPQHF. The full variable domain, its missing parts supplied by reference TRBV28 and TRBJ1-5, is DVKVTQSSRYLVKRTGEKVFLECVQDMDHENMFWYRQDPGLGLRLIYFSYDVKMKEKGDIPEGYSVSREKKERFSLILESASTNQTSMYLCASSPTPGQEWQPQHFGDGTRLSIL.

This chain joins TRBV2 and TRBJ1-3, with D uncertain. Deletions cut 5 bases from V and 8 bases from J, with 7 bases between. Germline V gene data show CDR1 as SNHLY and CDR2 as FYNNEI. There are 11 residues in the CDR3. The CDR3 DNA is TGTGCCAGCAGTTTGATGGACACCATATATTTT. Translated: CASSLMDTIYF.

CDR3 DNA: TGTGCCAGCGTCGGCGGGATGGCTGGAAACACCATATATTTT. Protein product: CASVGGMAGNTIYF. The V and J genes are TRBV28 and TRBJ1-3, with unresolved D. From germline, CDR1 is MDHEN and CDR2 SYDVKM. Trimming left V 8 bases short and J 2 bases short, with 13 bases between. This CDR3 comprises 14 residues.

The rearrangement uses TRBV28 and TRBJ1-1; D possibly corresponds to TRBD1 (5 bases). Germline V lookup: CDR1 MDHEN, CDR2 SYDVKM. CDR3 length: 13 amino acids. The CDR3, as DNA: TGTGGAAGCTGGGGCCTTGGGAACACTGAAGCTTTCTTT. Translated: CGSWGLGNTEAFF.

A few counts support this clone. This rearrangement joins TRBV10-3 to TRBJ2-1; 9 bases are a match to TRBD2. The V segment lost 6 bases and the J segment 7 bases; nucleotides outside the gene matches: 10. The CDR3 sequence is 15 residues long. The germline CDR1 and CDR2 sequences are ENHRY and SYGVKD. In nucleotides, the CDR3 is TGTGCCATCAGCAGGCGGGAGGGCCTGTGGAATGAGCAGTTCTTC. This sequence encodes CAISRREGLWNEQFF.

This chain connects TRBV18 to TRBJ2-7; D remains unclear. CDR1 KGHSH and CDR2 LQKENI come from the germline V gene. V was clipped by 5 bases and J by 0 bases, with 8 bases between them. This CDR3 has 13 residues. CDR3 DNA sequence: TGTGCCAGCTCATCGACGGGCTCCTACGAGCAGTACTTC. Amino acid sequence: CASSSTGSYEQYF.

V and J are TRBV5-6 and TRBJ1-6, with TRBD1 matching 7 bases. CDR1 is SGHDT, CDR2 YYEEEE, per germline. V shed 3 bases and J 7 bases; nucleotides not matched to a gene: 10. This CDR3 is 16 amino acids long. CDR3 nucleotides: TGTGCCAGCAGCTCGACTGACAGGGCATCAAATTCACCCCTCCACTTT. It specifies CASSSTDRASNSPLHF.

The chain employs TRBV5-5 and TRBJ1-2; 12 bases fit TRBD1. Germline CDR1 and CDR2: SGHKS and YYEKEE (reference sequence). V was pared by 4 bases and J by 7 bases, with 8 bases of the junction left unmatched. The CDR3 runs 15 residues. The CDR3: CASSTAGQGAAGYTF. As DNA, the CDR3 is TGTGCCAGCAGCACGGCGGGACAGGGGGCCGCTGGCTACACCTTC.

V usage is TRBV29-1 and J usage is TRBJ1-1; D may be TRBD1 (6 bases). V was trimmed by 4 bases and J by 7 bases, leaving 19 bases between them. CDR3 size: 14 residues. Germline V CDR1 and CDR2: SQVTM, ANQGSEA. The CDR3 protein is CSVAVGAGGREAFF. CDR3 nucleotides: TGCAGCGTTGCAGTTGGGGCGGGGGGCCGTGAAGCTTTCTTT.